The present T cell receptor beta chain was sequenced within a study of T cell responses to AZD1222 COVID-19 vaccine (dated by TCRdb to the early 2020s). Turning to the overall study: AZD1222 recipients whose second dose came at about 4 weeks and those whose second dose came at about 12 weeks were combined into one group, since spike-specific TCR depth and breadth did not differ between the two schedules. TCR sequencing covered 230 to 250 trial participants: nearly 210 given two doses of AZD1222 and around 25 given two doses of MenACWY control vaccine. Trial participants were enrolled by age into 18-55, 56-69 and 70-plus year subgroups, with about 150, 28 and 57 TCR-sequenced participants respectively.

The time point tag for this specimen amounts to: baseline before first vaccination. Samples from vaccinated people were obtained from the UK trials COV001 and COV002, which included a single-blind randomized controlled phase 2/3 trial of AZD1222 (ChAdOx1 nCoV-19) in healthy adults. Trial participant PBMC samples were collected at day 0 and day 28 after the second dose for TCRbeta chain sequencing. The CDR3 regions of human TCRbeta chains were analyzed by immunosequencing. The original methods were these. TCRs in the repertoires were matched against a reference library of SARS-CoV-2-specific TCRs that had been generated with the MIRA antigen-specificity platform. Breadth meant the fraction of unique TCRs that were SARS-CoV-2-associated, whereas depth meant the fraction of total T cells that were SARS-CoV-2-associated. Each spike-specific TCR was assigned to its reactive spike region and to a CD4 or CD8 class using the MIRA data. Log10-transformed breadth and depth values were compared by one-way ANOVA with Sidak's multiple comparisons tests. TCRdb limited this immuneACCESS table to in-frame rearrangements with V and J called. A share of clones is missing; checked studies link under half to unresolved V genes, and the rest is unexplained. V and J calls and clone size come straight from that table; D and trimming were deduced from the DNA. The sample table shows roughly 66,000 clones, and roughly 89% are seen once. Under 8% of the sample is taken by the ten largest.

This clone was detected once. Its antigen has not been determined. No clone much larger than this one lies a single base away; base qualities are absent. The full study reports these points: In the small 56-69-year group, the increase in depth fell short of significance, most likely because of low power. Only five or six AZD1222 recipients were SARS-CoV-2 seropositive at baseline, limiting conclusions about previously exposed vaccinees. The vaccine-associated CD4 TCRs covered the entire spike protein, and the dominant responses fell in regions 160-218 and 743-854. A significant rise in spike-specific TCR breadth and depth was observed after two AZD1222 doses relative to day 0 and relative to MenACWY recipients. Participants were mostly white British, with more females than males. The authors suggested clonal diversity may have been underestimated. Because no day 14 peak-response samples were available, repertoires were characterized only after the peak T cell response. Epitopes outside the regions mutated in the B.1.351 and B.1.1.7 variants were reportedly recognized by nearly half of the unique spike-specific TCRs.

From the germline V gene, CDR1 is MGHRA and CDR2 is YSYEKL. The CDR3 numbers 14 residues from cysteine through phenylalanine. Of the read, only the CDR3 DNA is kept; its 42 bases are in frame from base 1. V is pared back by 1 base and J by 2 bases, with 6 bases lying between the germline termini. The sequence came from an adult in good health. The input for sequencing was peripheral blood, taken on day 0 of AZD1222 vaccination. The chain links TRBV4-1 with TRBJ1-5, with no D gene named confidently. The CDR3: CASSQAWGNQPQHF. The DNA sequence is as follows: TGCGCCAGCAGCCAAGCTTGGGGCAATCAGCCCCAGCATTTT.